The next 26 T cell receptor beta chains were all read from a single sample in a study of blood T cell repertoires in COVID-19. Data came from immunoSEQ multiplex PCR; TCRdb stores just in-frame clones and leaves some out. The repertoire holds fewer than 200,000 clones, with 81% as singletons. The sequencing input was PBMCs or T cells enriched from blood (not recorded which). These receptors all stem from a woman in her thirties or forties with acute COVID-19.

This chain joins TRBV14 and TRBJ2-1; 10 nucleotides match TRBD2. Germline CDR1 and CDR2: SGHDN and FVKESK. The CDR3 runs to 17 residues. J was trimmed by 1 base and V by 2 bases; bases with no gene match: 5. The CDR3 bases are TGTGCCAGCAGCCAACTACTAGCGGGACGTTCCTACAATGAGCAGTTCTTC. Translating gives CASSQLLAGRSYNEQFF.

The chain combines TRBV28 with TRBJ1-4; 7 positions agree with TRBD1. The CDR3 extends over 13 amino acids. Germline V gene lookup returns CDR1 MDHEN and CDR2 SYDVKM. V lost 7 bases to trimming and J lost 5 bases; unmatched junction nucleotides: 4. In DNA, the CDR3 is TGTGCCAGCAAGGACAGGAACAATGAAAAACTGTTTTTT. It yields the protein CASKDRNNEKLFF.

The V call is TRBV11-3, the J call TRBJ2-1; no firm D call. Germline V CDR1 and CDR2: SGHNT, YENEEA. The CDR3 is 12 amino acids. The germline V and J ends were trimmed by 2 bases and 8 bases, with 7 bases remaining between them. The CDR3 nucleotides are TGTGCCAGCAGCTTATCCGGGTATGAGCAGTTCTTC. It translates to CASSLSGYEQFF.

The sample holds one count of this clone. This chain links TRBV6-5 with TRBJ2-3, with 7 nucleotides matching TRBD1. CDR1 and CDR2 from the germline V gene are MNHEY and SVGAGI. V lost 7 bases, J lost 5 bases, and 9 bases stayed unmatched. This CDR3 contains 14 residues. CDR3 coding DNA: TGTGCCAGCACCCCGGACAGGATGGGAGATACGCAGTATTTT. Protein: CASTPDRMGDTQYF.

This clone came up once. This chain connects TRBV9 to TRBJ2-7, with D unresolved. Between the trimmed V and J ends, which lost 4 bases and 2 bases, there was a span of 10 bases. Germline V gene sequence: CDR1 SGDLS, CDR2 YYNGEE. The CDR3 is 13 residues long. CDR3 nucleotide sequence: TGTGCCAGCAGCCCTTTCCTCGCCTACGAGCAGTACTTC. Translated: CASSPFLAYEQYF.

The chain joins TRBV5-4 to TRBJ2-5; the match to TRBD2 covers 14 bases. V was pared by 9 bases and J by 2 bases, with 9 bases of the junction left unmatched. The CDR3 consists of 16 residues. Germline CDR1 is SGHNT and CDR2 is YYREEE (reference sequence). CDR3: CAIGLAGGGGQETQYF. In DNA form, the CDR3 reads TGTGCCATAGGACTAGCGGGAGGAGGTGGACAAGAGACCCAGTACTTC.

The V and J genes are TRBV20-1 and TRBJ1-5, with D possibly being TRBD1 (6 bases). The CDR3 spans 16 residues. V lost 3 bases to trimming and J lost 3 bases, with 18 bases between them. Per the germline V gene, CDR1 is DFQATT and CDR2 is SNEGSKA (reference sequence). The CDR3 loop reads CSASRLGQTVNQPQHF. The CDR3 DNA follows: TGCAGTGCTAGTAGGTTAGGACAGACCGTCAATCAGCCCCAGCATTTT.

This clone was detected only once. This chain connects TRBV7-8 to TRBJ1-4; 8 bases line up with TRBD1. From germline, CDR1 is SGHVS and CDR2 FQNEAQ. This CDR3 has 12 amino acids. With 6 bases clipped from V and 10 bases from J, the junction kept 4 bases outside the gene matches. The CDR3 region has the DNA TGTGCCAGCAGTCTAGGACAGGGAAAACTGTTTTTT. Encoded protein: CASSLGQGKLFF.

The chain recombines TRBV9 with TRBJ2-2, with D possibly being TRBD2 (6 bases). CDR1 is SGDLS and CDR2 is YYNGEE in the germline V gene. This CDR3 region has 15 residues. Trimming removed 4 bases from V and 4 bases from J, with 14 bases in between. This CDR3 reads CASSSQAGITGELFF. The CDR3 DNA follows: TGTGCCAGCAGCTCGCAAGCGGGCATCACCGGGGAGCTGTTTTTT. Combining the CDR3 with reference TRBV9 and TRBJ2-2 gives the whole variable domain DSGVTQTPKHLITATGQRVTLRCSPRSGDLSVYWYQQSLDQGLQFLIQYYNGEERAKGNILERFSAQQFPDLHSELNLSSLELGDSALYFCASSSQAGITGELFFGEGSRLTVL.

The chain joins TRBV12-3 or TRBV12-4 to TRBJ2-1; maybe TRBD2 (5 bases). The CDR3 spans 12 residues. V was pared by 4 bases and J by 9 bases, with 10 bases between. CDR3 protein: CASSWGALEQFF. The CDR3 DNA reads TGTGCCAGCAGTTGGGGAGCGCTTGAGCAGTTCTTC.

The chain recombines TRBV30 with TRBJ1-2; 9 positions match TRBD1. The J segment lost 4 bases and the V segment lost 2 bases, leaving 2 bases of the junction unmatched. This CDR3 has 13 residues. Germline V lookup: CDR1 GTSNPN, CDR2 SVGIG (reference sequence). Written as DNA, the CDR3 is TGTGCCTGGAGTCACAGGGGGCTCTATGGCTACACCTTC. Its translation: CAWSHRGLYGYTF.

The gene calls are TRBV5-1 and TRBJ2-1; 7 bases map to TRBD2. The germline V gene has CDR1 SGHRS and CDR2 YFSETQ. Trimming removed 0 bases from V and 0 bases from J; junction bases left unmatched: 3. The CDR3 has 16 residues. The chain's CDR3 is CASSLAGGSSYNEQFF. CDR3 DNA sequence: TGCGCCAGCAGCTTGGCCGGGGGGAGCTCCTACAATGAGCAGTTCTTC.

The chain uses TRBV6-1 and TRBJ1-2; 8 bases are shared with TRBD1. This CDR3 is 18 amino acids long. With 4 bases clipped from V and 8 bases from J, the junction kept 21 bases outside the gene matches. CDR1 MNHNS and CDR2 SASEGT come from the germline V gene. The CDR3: CASSGETGESRLVSGYTF. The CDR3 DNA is TGTGCCAGCAGTGGAGAGACAGGGGAAAGCCGACTGGTATCCGGCTACACCTTC.

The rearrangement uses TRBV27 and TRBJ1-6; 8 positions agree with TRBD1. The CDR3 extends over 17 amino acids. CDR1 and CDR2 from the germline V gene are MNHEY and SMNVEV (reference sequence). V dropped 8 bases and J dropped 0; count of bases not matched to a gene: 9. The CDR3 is CASSFDRGSSYNSPLHF. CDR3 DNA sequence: TGTGCCAGCTCCTTTGACAGGGGAAGCTCCTATAATTCACCCCTCCACTTT.

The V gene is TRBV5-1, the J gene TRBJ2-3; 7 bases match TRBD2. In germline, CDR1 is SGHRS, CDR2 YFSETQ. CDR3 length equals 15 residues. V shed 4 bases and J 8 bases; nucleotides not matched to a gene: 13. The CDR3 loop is CASSPGGSLLVTQYF. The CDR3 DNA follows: TGCGCCAGCAGCCCCGGCGGGAGCTTGTTAGTTACGCAGTATTTT.

The CDR3 spells CASSLRDRGETQYF. DNA of the CDR3: TGTGCCAGCAGTCTCCGGGACAGGGGAGAGACCCAGTACTTC. This chain joins TRBV6-5 and TRBJ2-5; 10 bases are shared with TRBD1. J gave up 4 bases and V 5 bases, and 4 bases lay outside the gene matches. This CDR3 spans 14 amino acids. Germline V gene sequence: CDR1 MNHEY, CDR2 SVGAGI.

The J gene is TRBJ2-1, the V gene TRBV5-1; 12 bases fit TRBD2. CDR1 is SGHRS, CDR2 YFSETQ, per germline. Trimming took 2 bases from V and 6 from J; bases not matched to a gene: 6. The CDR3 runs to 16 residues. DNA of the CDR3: TGCGCCAGCAGCTTACTAGCGGGAGGAAGTGGCAATGAGCAGTTCTTC. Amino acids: CASSLLAGGSGNEQFF.

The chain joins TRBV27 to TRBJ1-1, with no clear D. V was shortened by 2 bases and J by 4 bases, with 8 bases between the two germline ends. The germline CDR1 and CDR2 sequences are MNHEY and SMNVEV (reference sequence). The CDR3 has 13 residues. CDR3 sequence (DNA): TGTGCCAGCAGTTTACACGGTACCACTGAAGCTTTCTTT. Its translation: CASSLHGTTEAFF.

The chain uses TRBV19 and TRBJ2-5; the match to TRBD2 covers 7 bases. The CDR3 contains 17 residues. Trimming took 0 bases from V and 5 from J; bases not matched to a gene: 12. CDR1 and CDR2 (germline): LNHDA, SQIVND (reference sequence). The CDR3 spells CASSIDRPGGVGETQYF. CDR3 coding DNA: TGTGCCAGTAGTATAGATCGTCCGGGGGGTGTTGGGGAGACCCAGTACTTC.

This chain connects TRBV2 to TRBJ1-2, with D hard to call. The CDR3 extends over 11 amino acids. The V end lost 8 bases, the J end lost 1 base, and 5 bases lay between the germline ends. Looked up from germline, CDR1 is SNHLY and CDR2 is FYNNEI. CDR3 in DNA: TGTGCCAGCGGGCTTAACTATGGCTACACCTTC. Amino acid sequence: CASGLNYGYTF.

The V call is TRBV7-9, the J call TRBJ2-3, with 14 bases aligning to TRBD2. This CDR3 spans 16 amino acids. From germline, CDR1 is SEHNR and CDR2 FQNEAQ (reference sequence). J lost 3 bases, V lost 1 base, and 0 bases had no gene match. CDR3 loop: CASSLGLAGGTDTQYF. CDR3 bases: TGTGCCAGCAGCTTAGGACTAGCGGGAGGGACAGATACGCAGTATTTT.

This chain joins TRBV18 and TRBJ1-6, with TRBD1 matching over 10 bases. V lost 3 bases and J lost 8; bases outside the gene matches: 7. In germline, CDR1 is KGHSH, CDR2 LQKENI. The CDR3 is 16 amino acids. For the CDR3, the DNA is TGTGCCAGCTCACCCTACGGACAGGGGGTTGATTCACCCCTCCACTTT. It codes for CASSPYGQGVDSPLHF.

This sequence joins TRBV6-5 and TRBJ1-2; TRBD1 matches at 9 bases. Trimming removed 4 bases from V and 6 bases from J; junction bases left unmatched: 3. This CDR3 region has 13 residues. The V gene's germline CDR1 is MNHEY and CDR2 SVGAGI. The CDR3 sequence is CASSWTGEDGYTF. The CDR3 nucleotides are TGTGCCAGCAGTTGGACAGGGGAGGATGGCTACACCTTC.

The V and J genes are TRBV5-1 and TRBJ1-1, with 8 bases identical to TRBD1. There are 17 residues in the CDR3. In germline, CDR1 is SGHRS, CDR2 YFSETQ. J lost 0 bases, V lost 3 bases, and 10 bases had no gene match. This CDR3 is CASSYRSTGQVNTEAFF. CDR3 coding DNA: TGCGCCAGCAGCTATCGGAGTACGGGACAGGTGAACACTGAAGCTTTCTTT. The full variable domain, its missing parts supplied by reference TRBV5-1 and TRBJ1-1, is KAGVTQTPRYLIKTRGQQVTLSCSPISGHRSVSWYQQTPGQGLQFLFEYFSETQRNKGNFPGRFSGRQFSNSRSEMNVSTLELGDSALYLCASSYRSTGQVNTEAFFGQGTRLTVV.

The CDR3 sequence is CASSRADLGLSQETQYF. The CDR3 DNA reads TGTGCCAGCAGCCGAGCCGACCTAGGACTATCCCAAGAGACCCAGTACTTC. This chain uses TRBV4-2 with TRBJ2-5; D is possibly TRBD2 (6 bases). Trimming pared 4 bases from V and 1 base from J, leaving 19 bases between. Germline CDR1 LGHNA, CDR2 YNFKEQ. This CDR3 spans 17 amino acids.

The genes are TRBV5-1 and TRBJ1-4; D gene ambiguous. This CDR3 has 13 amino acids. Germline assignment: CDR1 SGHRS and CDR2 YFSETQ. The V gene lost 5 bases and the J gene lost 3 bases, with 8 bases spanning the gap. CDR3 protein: CASRTDPNEKLFF. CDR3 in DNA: TGCGCCAGCAGAACAGACCCTAATGAAAAACTGTTTTTT.